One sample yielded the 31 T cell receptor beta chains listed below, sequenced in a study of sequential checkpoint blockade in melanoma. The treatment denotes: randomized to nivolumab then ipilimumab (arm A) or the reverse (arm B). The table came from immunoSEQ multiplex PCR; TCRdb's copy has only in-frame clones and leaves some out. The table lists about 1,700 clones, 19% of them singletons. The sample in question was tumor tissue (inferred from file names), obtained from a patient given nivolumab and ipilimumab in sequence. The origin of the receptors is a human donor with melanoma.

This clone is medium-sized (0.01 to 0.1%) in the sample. The CDR3 nucleotides read TGTGCCAGCAGCAGACCCCGACGAGGGACTAGCGGGGAATACAATGAGCAGTTCTTC. This sequence encodes CASSRPRRGTSGEYNEQFF. The chain couples TRBV11-3 to TRBJ2-1; 13 positions match TRBD2. CDR1 is SGHNT, CDR2 YENEEA, per germline. The CDR3 totals 19 residues. J was trimmed by 4 bases and V by 5 bases; bases with no gene match: 14.

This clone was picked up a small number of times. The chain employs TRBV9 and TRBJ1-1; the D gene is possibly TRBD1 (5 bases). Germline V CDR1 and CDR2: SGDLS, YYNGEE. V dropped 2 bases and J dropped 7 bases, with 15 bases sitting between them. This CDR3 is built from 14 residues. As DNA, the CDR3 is TGTGCCAGCAGCGTGGGACCGACGACGGGTGAAGCTTTCTTT. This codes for CASSVGPTTGEAFF.

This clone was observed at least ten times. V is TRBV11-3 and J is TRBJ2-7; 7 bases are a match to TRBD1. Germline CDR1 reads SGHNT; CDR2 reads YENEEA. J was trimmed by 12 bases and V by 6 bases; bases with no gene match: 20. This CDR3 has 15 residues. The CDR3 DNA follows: TGTGCCAGCAGTACCAAGGGGGCGAGGGTGAGGAGTCCGTACTTC. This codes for CASSTKGARVRSPYF.

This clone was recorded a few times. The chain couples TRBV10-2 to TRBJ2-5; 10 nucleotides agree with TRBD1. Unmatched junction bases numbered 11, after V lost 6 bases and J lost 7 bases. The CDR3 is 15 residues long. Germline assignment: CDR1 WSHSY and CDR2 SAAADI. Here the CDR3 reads CASSEGTGVRGTQYF. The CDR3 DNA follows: TGCGCCAGCAGCGAGGGGACAGGGGTCCGGGGGACCCAGTACTTC.

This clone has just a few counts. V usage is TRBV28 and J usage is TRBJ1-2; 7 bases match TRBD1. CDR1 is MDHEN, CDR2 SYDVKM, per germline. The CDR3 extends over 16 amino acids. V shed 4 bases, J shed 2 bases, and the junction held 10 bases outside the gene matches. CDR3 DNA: TGTGCCAGCAGTTCCTCTCCGTCGACAGGGAACTATGGCTACACCTTC. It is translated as CASSSSPSTGNYGYTF.

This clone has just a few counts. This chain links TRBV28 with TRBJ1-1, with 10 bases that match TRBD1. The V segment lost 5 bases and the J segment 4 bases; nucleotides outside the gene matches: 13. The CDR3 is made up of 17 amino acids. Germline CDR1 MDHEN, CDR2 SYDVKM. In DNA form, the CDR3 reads TGTGCCAGCAGTAGACAGGGGGCGCGAGTGTTAGGCACTGAAGCTTTCTTT. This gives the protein CASSRQGARVLGTEAFF.

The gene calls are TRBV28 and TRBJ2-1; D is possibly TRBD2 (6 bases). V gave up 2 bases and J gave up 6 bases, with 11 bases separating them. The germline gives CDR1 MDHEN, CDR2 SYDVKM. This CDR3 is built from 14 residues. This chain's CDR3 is CASSLSGGLNEQFF. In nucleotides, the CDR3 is TGTGCCAGCAGTTTAAGCGGAGGGCTCAATGAGCAGTTCTTC.

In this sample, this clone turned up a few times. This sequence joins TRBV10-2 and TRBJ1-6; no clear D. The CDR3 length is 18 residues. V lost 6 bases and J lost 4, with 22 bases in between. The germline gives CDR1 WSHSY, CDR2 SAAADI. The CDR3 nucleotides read TGCGCCAGCAGACACCACTTACAGACGATGGGATATAATTCACCCCTCCACTTT. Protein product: CASRHHLQTMGYNSPLHF.

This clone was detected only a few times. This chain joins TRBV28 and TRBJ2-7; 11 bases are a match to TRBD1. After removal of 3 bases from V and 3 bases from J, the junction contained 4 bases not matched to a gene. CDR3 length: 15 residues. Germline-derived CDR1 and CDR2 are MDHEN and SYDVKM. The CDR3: CASSFTGTGGYEQYF. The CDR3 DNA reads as TGTGCCAGCAGTTTTACCGGGACAGGGGGCTACGAGCAGTACTTC.

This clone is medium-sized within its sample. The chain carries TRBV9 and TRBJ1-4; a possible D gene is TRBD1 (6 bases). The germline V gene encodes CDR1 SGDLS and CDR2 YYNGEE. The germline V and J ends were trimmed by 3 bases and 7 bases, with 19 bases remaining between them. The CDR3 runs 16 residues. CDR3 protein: CASSDQTGLWGEKLFF. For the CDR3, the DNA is TGTGCCAGCAGCGATCAAACAGGGTTATGGGGTGAAAAACTGTTTTTT. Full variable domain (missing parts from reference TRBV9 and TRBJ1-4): DSGVTQTPKHLITATGQRVTLRCSPRSGDLSVYWYQQSLDQGLQFLIQYYNGEERAKGNILERFSAQQFPDLHSELNLSSLELGDSALYFCASSDQTGLWGEKLFFGSGTQLSVL.

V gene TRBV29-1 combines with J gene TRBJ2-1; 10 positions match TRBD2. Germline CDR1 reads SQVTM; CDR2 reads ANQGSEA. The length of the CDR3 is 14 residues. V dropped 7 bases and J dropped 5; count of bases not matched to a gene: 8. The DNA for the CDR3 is TGCAGCGCCGCCGGGACTAGCGTAAACAATGAGCAGTTCTTC. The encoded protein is CSAAGTSVNNEQFF.

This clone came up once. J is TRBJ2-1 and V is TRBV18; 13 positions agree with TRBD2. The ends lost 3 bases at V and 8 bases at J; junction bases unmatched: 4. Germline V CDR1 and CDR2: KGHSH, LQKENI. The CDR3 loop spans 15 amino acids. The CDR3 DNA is TGTGCCAGCTCACCGGGACTAGCGGGGAATCATGAGCAGTTCTTC. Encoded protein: CASSPGLAGNHEQFF.

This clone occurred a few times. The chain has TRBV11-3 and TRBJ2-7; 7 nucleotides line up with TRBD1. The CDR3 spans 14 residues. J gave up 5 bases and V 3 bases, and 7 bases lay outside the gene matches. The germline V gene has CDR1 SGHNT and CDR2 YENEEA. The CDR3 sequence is CASSFRQGVNEQYF. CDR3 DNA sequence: TGTGCCAGCAGCTTCCGACAGGGAGTGAACGAGCAGTACTTC.

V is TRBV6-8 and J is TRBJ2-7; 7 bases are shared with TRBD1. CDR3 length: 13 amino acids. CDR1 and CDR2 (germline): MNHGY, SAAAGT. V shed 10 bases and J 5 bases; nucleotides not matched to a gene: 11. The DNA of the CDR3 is TGTGCCATCAATCCAGGGGGATCGGACGAGCAGTACTTC. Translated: CAINPGGSDEQYF.

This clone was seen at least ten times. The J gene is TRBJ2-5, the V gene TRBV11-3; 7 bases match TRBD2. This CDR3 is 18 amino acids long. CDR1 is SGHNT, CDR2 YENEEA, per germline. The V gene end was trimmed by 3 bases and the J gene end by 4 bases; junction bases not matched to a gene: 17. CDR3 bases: TGTGCCAGCAGCTTGGGCCCTCTTTCGGGGGGTCGGTCAGAGACCCAGTACTTC. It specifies CASSLGPLSGGRSETQYF.

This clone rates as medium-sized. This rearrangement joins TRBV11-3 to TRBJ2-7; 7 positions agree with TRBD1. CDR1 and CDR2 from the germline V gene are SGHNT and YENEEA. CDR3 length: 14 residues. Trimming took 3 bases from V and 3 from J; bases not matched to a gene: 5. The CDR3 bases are TGTGCCAGCAGCTTGGCACAGGGGATCTACGAGCAGTACTTC. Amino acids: CASSLAQGIYEQYF.

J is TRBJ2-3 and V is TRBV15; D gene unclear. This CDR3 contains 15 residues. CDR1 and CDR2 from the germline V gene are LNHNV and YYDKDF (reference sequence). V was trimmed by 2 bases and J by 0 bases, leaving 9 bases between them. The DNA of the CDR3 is TGTGCCACCAGCAGACGAGCACAGAGCACAGATACGCAGTATTTT. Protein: CATSRRAQSTDTQYF.

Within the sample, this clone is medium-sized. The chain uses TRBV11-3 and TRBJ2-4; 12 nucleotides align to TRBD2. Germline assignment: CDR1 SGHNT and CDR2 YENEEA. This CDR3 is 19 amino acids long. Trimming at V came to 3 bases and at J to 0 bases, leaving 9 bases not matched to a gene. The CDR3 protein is CASSLVRLAGVGAKNIQYF. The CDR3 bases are TGTGCCAGCAGCTTGGTCCGACTAGCGGGAGTAGGAGCCAAAAACATTCAGTACTTC.

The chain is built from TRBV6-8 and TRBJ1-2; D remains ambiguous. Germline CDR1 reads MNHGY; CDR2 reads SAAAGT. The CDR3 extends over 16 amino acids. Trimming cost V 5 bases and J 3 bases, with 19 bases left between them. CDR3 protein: CASSGLGQILYYGYTF. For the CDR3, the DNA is TGTGCCAGCAGTGGCTTAGGGCAGATTCTGTACTATGGCTACACCTTC.

CDR3 bases: TGTGCCACCAGCAGAGAGGTCGTCAGCACAGATACGCAGTATTTT. It is translated as CATSREVVSTDTQYF. The chain employs TRBV15 and TRBJ2-3; D is unclear. Trimming stripped 0 bases from V and 0 bases from J, with 7 bases between. The CDR3 spans 15 residues. Germline loops: CDR1 LNHNV, CDR2 YYDKDF (reference sequence).

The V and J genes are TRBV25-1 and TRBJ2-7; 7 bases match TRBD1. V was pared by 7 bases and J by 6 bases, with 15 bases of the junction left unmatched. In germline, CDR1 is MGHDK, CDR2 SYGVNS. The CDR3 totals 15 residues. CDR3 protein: CASIPKEGGWGEQYF. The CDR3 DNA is TGTGCCAGCATCCCAAAGGAAGGGGGCTGGGGCGAGCAGTACTTC.

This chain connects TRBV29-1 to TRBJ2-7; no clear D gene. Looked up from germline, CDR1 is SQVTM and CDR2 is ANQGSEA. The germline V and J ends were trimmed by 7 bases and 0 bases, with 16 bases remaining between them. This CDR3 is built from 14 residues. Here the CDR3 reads CSGGWPTSSYEQYF. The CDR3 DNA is TGCAGCGGTGGGTGGCCGACGAGCTCCTACGAGCAGTACTTC.

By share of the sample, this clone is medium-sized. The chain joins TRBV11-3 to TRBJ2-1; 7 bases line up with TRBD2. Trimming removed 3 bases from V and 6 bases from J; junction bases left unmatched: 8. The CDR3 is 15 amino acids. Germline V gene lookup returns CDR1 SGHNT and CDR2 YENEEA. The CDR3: CASSLGSSGSNEQFF. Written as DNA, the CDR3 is TGTGCCAGCAGCTTGGGGTCTAGCGGTTCCAATGAGCAGTTCTTC. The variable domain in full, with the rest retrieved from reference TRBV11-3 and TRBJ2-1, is EAGVVQSPRYKIIEKKQPVAFWCNPISGHNTLYWYLQNLGQGPELLIRYENEEAVDDSQLPKDRFSAERLKGVDSTLKIQPAELGDSAVYLCASSLGSSGSNEQFFGPGTRLTVL.

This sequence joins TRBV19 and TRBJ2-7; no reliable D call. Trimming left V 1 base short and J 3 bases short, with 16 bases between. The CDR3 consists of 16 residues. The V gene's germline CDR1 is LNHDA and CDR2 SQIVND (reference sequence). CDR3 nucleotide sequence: TGTGCCAGTAGTATAGGACTCCTGCCTCCCCTCTACGAGCAGTACTTC. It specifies CASSIGLLPPLYEQYF.

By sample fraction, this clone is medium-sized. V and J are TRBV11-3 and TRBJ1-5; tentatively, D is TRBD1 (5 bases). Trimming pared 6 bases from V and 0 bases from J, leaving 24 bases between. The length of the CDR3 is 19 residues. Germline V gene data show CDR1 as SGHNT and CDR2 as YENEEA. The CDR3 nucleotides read TGTGCCAGCAGTTTCACGGGGGTGAGTTCGACTTATAGCAATCAGCCCCAGCATTTT. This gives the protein CASSFTGVSSTYSNQPQHF.

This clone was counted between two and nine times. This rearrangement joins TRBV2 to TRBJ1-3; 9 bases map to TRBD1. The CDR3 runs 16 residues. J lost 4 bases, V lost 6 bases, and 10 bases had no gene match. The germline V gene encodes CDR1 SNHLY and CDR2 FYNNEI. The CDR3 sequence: CASRLDRGLRGNTIYF. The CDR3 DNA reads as TGTGCCAGCAGGTTGGACAGGGGTCTACGCGGAAACACCATATATTTT.

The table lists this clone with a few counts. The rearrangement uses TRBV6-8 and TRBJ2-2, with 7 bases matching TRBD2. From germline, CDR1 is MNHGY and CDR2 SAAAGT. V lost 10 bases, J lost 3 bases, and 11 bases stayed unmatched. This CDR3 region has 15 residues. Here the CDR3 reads CATHARGVDTGELFF. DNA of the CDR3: TGTGCCACCCACGCTCGGGGGGTGGACACCGGGGAGCTGTTTTTT.

This chain's CDR3 is CASSPRDNPFRFF. In DNA form, the CDR3 reads TGTGCCAGTAGTCCCCGGGACAATCCTTTTCGGTTCTTC. The chain couples TRBV19 to TRBJ2-1, with D perhaps matching TRBD1 (6 bases). The germline V gene has CDR1 LNHDA and CDR2 SQIVND (reference sequence). Trimming removed 5 bases at V and 15 bases at J, with 20 bases between. This CDR3 has 13 amino acids.

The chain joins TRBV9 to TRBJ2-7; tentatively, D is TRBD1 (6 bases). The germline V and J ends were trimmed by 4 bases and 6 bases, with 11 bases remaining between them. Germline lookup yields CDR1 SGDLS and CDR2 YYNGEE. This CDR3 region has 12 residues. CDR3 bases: TGTGCCAGCAGCCCAACAGGGCTCGAGCAGTACTTC. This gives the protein CASSPTGLEQYF.

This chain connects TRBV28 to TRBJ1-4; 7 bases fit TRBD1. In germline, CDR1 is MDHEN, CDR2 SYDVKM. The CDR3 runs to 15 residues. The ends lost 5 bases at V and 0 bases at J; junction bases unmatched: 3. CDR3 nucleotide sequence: TGTGCCAGCAGTCAAGGGGGCTCAACTAATGAAAAACTGTTTTTT. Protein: CASSQGGSTNEKLFF.

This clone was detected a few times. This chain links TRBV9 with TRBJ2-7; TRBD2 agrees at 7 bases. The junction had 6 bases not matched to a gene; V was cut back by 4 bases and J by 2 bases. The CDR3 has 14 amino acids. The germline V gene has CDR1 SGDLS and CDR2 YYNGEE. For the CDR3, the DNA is TGTGCCAGCAGCCTCCTGGGGGGGGCCTACGAGCAGTACTTC. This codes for CASSLLGGAYEQYF.